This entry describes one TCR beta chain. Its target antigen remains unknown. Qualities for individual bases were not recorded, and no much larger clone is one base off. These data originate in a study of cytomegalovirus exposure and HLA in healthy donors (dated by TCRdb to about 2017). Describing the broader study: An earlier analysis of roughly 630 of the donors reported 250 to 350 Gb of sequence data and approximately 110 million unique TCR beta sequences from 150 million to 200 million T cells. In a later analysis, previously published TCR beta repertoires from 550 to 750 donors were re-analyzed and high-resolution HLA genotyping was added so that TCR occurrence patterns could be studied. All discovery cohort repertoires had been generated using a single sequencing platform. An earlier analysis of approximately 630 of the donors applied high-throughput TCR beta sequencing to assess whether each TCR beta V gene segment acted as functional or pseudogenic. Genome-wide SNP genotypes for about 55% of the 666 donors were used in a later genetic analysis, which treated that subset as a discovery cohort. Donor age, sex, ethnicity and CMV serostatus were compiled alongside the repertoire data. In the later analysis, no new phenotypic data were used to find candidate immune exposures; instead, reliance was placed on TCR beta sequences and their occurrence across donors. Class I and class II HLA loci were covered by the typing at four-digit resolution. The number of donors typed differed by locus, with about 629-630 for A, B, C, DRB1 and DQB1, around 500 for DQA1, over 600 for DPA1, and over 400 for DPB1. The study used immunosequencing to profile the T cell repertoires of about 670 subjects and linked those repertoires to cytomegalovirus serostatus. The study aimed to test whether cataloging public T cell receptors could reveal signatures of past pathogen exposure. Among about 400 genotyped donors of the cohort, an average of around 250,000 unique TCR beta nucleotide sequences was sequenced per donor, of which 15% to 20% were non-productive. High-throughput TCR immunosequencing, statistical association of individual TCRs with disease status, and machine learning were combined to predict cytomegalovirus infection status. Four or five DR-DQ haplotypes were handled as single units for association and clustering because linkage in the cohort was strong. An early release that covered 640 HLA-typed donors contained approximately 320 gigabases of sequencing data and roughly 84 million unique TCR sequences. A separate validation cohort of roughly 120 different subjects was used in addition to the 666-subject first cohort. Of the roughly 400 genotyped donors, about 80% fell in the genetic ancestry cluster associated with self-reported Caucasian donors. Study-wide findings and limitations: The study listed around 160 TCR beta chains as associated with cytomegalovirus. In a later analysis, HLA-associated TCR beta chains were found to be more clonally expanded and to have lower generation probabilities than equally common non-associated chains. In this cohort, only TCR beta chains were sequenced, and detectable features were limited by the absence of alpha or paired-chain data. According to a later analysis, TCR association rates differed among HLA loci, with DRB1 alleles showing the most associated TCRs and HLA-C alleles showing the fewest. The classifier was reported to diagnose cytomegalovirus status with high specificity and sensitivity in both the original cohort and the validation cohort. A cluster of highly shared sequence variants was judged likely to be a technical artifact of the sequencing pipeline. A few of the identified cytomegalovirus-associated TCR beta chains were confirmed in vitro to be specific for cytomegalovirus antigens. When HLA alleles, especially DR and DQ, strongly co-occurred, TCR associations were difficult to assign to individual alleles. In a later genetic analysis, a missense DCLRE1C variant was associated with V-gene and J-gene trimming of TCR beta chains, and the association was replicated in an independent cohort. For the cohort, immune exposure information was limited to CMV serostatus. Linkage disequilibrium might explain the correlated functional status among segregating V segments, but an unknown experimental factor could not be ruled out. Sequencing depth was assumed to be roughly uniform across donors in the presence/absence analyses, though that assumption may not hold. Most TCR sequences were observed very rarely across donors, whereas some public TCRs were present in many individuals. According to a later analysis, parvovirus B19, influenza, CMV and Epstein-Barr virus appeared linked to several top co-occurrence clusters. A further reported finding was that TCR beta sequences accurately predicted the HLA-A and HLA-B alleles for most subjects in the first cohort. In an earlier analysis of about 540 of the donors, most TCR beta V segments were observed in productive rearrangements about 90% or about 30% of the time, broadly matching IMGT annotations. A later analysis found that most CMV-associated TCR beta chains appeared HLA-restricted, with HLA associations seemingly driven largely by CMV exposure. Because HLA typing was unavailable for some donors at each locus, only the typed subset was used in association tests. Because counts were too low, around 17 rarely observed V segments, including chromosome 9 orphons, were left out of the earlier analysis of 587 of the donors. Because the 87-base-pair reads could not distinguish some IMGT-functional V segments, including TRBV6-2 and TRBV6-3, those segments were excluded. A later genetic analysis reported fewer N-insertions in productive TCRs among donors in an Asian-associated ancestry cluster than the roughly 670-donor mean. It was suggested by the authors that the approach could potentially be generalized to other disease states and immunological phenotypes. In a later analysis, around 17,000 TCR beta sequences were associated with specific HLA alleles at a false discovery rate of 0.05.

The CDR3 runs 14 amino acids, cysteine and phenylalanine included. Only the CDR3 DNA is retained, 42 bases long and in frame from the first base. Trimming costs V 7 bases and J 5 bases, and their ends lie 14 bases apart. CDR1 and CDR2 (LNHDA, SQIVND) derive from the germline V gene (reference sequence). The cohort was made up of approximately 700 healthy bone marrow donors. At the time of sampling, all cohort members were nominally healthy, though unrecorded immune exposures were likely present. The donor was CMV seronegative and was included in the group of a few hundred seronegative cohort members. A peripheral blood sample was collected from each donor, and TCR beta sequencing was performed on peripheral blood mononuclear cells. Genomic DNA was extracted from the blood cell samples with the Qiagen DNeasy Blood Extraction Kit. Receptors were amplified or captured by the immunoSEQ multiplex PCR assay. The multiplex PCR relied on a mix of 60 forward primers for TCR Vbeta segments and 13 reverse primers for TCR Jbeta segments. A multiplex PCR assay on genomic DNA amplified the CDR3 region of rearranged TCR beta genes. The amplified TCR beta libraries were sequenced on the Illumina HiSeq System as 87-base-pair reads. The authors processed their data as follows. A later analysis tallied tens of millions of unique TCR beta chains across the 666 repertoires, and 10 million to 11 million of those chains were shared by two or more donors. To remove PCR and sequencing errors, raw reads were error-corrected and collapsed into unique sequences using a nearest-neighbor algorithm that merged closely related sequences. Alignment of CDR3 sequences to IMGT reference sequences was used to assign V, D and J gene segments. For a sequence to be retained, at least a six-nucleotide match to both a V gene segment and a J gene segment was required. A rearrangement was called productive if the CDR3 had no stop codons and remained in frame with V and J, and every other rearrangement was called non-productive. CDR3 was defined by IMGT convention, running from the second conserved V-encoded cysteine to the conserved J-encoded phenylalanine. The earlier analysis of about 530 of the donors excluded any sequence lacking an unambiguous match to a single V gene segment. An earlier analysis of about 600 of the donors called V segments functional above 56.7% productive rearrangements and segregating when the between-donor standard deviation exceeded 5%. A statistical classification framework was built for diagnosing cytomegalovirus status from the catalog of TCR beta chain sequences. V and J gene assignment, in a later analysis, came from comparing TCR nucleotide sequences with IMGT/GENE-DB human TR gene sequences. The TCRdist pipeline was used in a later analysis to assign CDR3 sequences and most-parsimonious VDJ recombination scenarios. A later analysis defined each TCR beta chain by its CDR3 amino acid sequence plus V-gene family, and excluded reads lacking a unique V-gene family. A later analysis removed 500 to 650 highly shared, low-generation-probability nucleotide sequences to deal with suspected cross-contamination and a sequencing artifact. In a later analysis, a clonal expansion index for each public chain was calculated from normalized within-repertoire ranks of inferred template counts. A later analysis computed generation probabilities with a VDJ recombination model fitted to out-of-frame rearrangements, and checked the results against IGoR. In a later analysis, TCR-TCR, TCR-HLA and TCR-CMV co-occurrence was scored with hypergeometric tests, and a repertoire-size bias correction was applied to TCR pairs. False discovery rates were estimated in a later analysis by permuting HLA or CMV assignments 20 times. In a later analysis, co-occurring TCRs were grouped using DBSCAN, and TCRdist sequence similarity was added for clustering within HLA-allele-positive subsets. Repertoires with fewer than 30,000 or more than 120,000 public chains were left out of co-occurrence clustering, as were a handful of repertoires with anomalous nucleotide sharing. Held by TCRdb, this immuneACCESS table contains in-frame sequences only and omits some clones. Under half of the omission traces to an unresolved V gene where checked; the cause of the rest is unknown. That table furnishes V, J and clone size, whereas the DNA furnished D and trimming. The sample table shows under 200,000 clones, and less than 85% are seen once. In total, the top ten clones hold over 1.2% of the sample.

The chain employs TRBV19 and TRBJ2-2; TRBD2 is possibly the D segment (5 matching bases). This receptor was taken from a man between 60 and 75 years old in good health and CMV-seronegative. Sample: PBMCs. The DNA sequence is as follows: TGTGCCAGTAACCAGAGGGCCGGAACCGGGGAGCTGTTTTTT. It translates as CASNQRAGTGELFF.